The next 30 T cell receptor beta chains were all read from a single sample in a study of T-cell memory formation after mild COVID-19. TCRdb itself ran the 5' RACE reads through MiXCR, one entry per CDR3 protein. Of approximately 300,000 distinct CDR3 sequences in the sample, approximately 19% were seen once. Sequencing was carried out using PBMCs or a T cell subset sorted from them (not recorded which). The receptors stem from a man younger than 30 who had mild COVID-19 (a few samples of this study predate the infection). Cell type and time point are not known.

This clonotype has just a few counts. The chain carries TRBV4-3 and TRBJ2-3; D gene unclear. Trimming stripped 2 bases from V and 2 bases from J, with 5 bases between. The CDR3 has 13 amino acids. Germline CDR1 LGHNA, CDR2 YSLEER. CDR3 sequence reads: CASSQRYTDTQYF. The CDR3 DNA is TGCGCCAGCAGCCAAAGATACACAGATACGCAGTATTTT.

This clonotype was counted many times. V and J are TRBV7-9 and TRBJ2-1; TRBD2 matches 13 bases. Trimming removed 4 bases from V and 0 bases from J; junction bases left unmatched: 12. The CDR3 consists of 20 residues. Germline V gives CDR1 SEHNR, CDR2 FQNEAQ (reference sequence). The CDR3 loop is CASSSRLAGGRTSSYNEQFF. The CDR3 DNA reads TGTGCCAGCAGCTCCCGACTAGCGGGGGGCAGAACTAGCTCCTACAATGAGCAGTTCTTC.

This clonotype was seen only a few times. This chain links TRBV12-3 or TRBV12-4 with TRBJ1-2; 10 nucleotides agree with TRBD1. The CDR3 has 17 residues. The trim removed 1 base at V and 8 bases at J, leaving 13 bases unmatched. CDR3 sequence: CASSLVVPTGGARGYTF. DNA for the CDR3: TGTGCCAGCAGTTTAGTGGTCCCGACAGGGGGCGCGAGGGGCTACACCTTC.

This clonotype was seen more than once but under ten times. The V call is TRBV4-1, the J call TRBJ2-3; D remains unclear. Germline CDR1 and CDR2: MGHRA and YSYEKL. This CDR3 is built from 12 residues. V lost 1 base, J lost 10 bases, and 9 bases lay in between. CDR3 DNA: TGCGCCAGCAGCCAAGGGGCGGATTCGCAGTATTTT. Translated, it gives CASSQGADSQYF.

The J gene is TRBJ1-5, the V gene TRBV7-9; D unclear. This CDR3 contains 14 residues. The germline gives CDR1 SEHNR, CDR2 FQNEAQ (reference sequence). Trimming left V 4 bases short and J 8 bases short, with 15 bases between. In DNA, the CDR3 is TGTGCCAGCAGCTCAGGAGGGAGTGAGGAGCCCCAGCATTTT. It yields the protein CASSSGGSEEPQHF.

The table lists this clonotype with a few counts. The J gene is TRBJ1-4, the V gene TRBV7-9, with 8 bases lining up with TRBD1. The CDR3 loop spans 16 amino acids. Per germline, CDR1 SEHNR and CDR2 FQNEAQ (reference sequence). V shed 5 bases, J shed 8 bases, and the junction held 13 bases outside the gene matches. CDR3 loop: CASSNTFQGAGEKLFF. For the CDR3, the DNA is TGTGCCAGCAGCAACACGTTTCAGGGGGCTGGGGAAAAACTGTTTTTT.

This rearrangement joins TRBV6-2 or TRBV6-3 to TRBJ1-4; 10 nucleotides align to TRBD1. The V gene end was trimmed by 2 bases and the J gene end by 8 bases; junction bases not matched to a gene: 14. This CDR3 has 18 amino acids. Germline CDR1 and CDR2: MNHEY and SVGEGT. Here the CDR3 reads CASSYRPGTGESFEKLFF. The CDR3 coding sequence is TGTGCCAGCAGTTACCGTCCCGGGACAGGGGAATCGTTCGAAAAACTGTTTTTT.

V and J are TRBV18 and TRBJ1-1, with D uncertain. Per germline, CDR1 KGHSH and CDR2 LQKENI. This CDR3 region has 13 residues. The germline V and J ends were trimmed by 3 bases and 3 bases, with 8 bases remaining between them. The CDR3 DNA reads TGTGCCAGCTCACCCCGCGTGGACACTGAAGCTTTCTTT. It encodes CASSPRVDTEAFF. Filled out from reference TRBV18 and TRBJ1-1, the complete variable domain reads NAGVMQNPRHLVRRRGQEARLRCSPMKGHSHVYWYRQLPEEGLKFMVYLQKENIIDESGMPKERFSAEFPKEGPSILRIQQVVRGDSAAYFCASSPRVDTEAFFGQGTRLTVV.

The chain recombines TRBV6-5 with TRBJ2-5; tentative D call: TRBD2 (5 bases). This CDR3 is 15 amino acids long. The V gene lost 2 bases and the J gene lost 2 bases, with 12 bases spanning the gap. Germline assignment: CDR1 MNHEY and CDR2 SVGAGI. In nucleotides, the CDR3 is TGTGCCAGCAGTTACCTCGGCGGGCTTCAAGAGACCCAGTACTTC. It is translated as CASSYLGGLQETQYF.

The rearrangement uses TRBV7-9 and TRBJ2-3, with D maybe TRBD1 (7 bases). V lost 4 bases to trimming and J lost 2 bases, with 16 bases between them. The germline gives CDR1 SEHNR, CDR2 FQNEAQ (reference sequence). This CDR3 has 16 residues. The CDR3 protein is CASSSYRGLATDTQYF. CDR3 nucleotide sequence: TGTGCCAGCAGCTCGTACAGGGGACTCGCCACAGATACGCAGTATTTT.

In this sample, this clonotype turned up a few times. The chain recombines TRBV10-3 with TRBJ1-5, with 7 bases aligning to TRBD1. Trimming at V came to 6 bases and at J to 4 bases, leaving 12 bases not matched to a gene. The CDR3 totals 16 residues. CDR1 ENHRY and CDR2 SYGVKD come from the germline V gene. CDR3 residues: CAISLPTNRGNQPQHF. The CDR3 bases are TGTGCCATCAGCCTCCCGACTAACAGGGGAAATCAGCCCCAGCATTTT.

V gene TRBV18 combines with J gene TRBJ1-2, with D perhaps TRBD1 (6 bases). Germline assignment: CDR1 KGHSH and CDR2 LQKENI. This CDR3 is built from 13 residues. V shed 0 bases and J shed 7 bases, with 9 bases lying between them. In DNA, the CDR3 is TGTGCCAGCTCACCACCCCGGGGGCCTGGCTACACCTTC. Protein sequence: CASSPPRGPGYTF.

The CDR3 here is CASSPSEGRNTQYF. The CDR3 DNA follows: TGTGCCAGCAGCCCTAGTGAGGGCCGGAATACGCAGTATTTT. The V gene is TRBV7-2, the J gene TRBJ2-3, with D perhaps TRBD2 (5 bases). CDR1 and CDR2 from the germline V gene are SGHTA and FQGNSA. This CDR3 is 14 amino acids long. Trimming took 5 bases from V and 7 from J, leaving 16 bases between them.

In this sample, this clonotype turned up once. A much larger clone is a single base away; this may be a read error. This chain joins TRBV6-1 and TRBJ1-3; no definite D call. This CDR3 region has 16 residues. Germline CDR1 is MNHNS and CDR2 is SASEGT. The CDR3 sequence is CASSVSRTASGNTVYF. The CDR3 DNA sequence: TGTGCCAGCAGTGTATCCCGGACGGCCTCTGGAAACACCGTATATTTT.

The chain has TRBV6-6 and TRBJ2-3; D may be TRBD2 (5 bases). CDR1 is MNHNY and CDR2 is SVGAGI in the germline V gene (reference sequence). This CDR3 has 13 residues. Deletions cut 0 bases from V and 5 bases from J, with 6 bases between. The CDR3 DNA follows: TGTGCCAGCAGTTACTCGGGGAGAGATACGCAGTATTTT. Protein: CASSYSGRDTQYF.

The chain employs TRBV24-1 and TRBJ2-3; maybe TRBD2 (6 bases). The CDR3 is 15 amino acids. Looked up from germline, CDR1 is KGHDR and CDR2 is SFDVKD. Trimming took off 5 bases at V and 7 bases at J, with 18 bases between the two ends. The CDR3 bases are TGTGCCACCAGTGCTGGGACTGATCATTGGAATACGCAGTATTTT. Amino acids: CATSAGTDHWNTQYF.

The chain has TRBV3-1 and TRBJ1-1, with 7 nucleotides matching TRBD1. The J segment lost 0 bases and the V segment lost 7 bases, leaving 14 bases of the junction unmatched. Germline V lookup: CDR1 LGHDT, CDR2 YNNKEL (reference sequence). The CDR3 is made up of 17 amino acids. The CDR3 protein is CASTRTGMGQMNTEAFF. The CDR3 nucleotides read TGTGCCAGCACCAGAACGGGGATGGGACAGATGAACACTGAAGCTTTCTTT.

The J gene is TRBJ1-5, the V gene TRBV6-2 or TRBV6-3; 7 bases agree with TRBD1. CDR1 MNHEY and CDR2 SVGEGT come from the germline V gene. J lost 3 bases, V lost 8 bases, and 7 bases had no gene match. The CDR3 spans 14 residues. The CDR3 spells CASGAGGSNQPQHF. DNA for the CDR3: TGTGCCAGCGGAGCAGGGGGGTCCAATCAGCCCCAGCATTTT.

This rearrangement joins TRBV15 to TRBJ2-7; no firm D call. This CDR3 has 14 residues. V lost 1 base and J lost 6, with 13 bases in between. From germline, CDR1 is LNHNV and CDR2 YYDKDF (reference sequence). CDR3 DNA: TGTGCCACCAGCAGAGGCTCCGGACCTGCCGAGCAGTACGTC. It translates to CATSRGSGPAEQYV.

This clonotype was seen a few times. V gene TRBV11-2 combines with J gene TRBJ2-2, with D unclear. Germline V gene data show CDR1 as SGHAT and CDR2 as FQNNGV. The CDR3 loop spans 12 amino acids. V was cut by 4 bases and J by 6 bases, with 6 bases left in between. CDR3 protein: CASSSPPGELFF. The CDR3, as DNA: TGTGCCAGCAGCTCCCCCCCCGGGGAGCTGTTTTTT.

The rearrangement uses TRBV5-1 and TRBJ1-1; D possibly corresponds to TRBD1 (5 bases). This CDR3 region has 15 residues. Germline-derived CDR1 and CDR2 are SGHRS and YFSETQ. Trimming removed 1 base at V and 0 bases at J, with 10 bases between. The CDR3 region is CASSLLGGMNTEAFF. CDR3 bases: TGCGCCAGCAGCTTGTTGGGGGGGATGAACACTGAAGCTTTCTTT. Looking up the rest from reference TRBV5-1 and TRBJ1-1 gives the full variable domain: KAGVTQTPRYLIKTRGQQVTLSCSPISGHRSVSWYQQTPGQGLQFLFEYFSETQRNKGNFPGRFSGRQFSNSRSEMNVSTLELGDSALYLCASSLLGGMNTEAFFGQGTRLTVV.

The sample holds a few counts of this clonotype. This sequence joins TRBV4-1 and TRBJ1-1; D is uncertain. The CDR3 contains 15 residues. Germline CDR1 MGHRA, CDR2 YSYEKL. V gave up 2 bases and J gave up 3 bases, with 13 bases separating them. The CDR3 nucleotides read TGCGCCAGCAGCCAACCTGGCCCGGGAGACACTGAAGCTTTCTTT. Its translation: CASSQPGPGDTEAFF.

The CDR3 coding sequence is TGCAGTGCTGATCCGCGACAGGGGATGAACACTGAAGCTTTCTTT. It yields the protein CSADPRQGMNTEAFF. The V gene is TRBV20-1, the J gene TRBJ1-1; 8 bases fit TRBD1. V lost 5 bases to trimming and J lost 0 bases; unmatched junction nucleotides: 8. Germline V gives CDR1 DFQATT, CDR2 SNEGSKA (reference sequence). The CDR3 covers 15 residues.

There are a few counts of this clonotype. V and J are TRBV7-3 and TRBJ2-1; the match to TRBD2 covers 10 bases. Trimming removed 9 bases from V and 1 base from J; junction bases left unmatched: 9. Germline V gene sequence: CDR1 SGHTA, CDR2 FQGTGA. The CDR3 extends over 16 amino acids. This chain's CDR3 is CARGLAGDMSYNEQFF. CDR3 coding DNA: TGTGCCAGGGGGCTAGCGGGGGACATGTCCTACAATGAGCAGTTCTTC.

This clonotype was observed a handful of times. The CDR3 here is CATSRDRDSDQETQYF. The CDR3 coding sequence is TGTGCCACCAGCAGAGATCGGGACAGTGACCAAGAGACCCAGTACTTC. The chain employs TRBV15 and TRBJ2-5; 7 bases are a match to TRBD1. After removal of 0 bases from V and 0 bases from J, the junction contained 4 bases not matched to a gene. CDR1 is LNHNV and CDR2 is YYDKDF in the germline V gene (reference sequence). The CDR3 is 16 amino acids.

V and J are TRBV6-5 and TRBJ1-1; D is uncertain. This CDR3 is built from 14 residues. CDR1 and CDR2 from the germline V gene are MNHEY and SVGAGI. The V and J ends lost 4 bases and 1 base respectively, with 10 bases between them. The CDR3 reads CASSSPGRNTEAFF. CDR3 nucleotide sequence: TGTGCCAGCAGTTCCCCGGGTAGGAACACTGAAGCTTTCTTT.

This clonotype was seen a handful of times. V and J are TRBV29-1 and TRBJ1-4, with D perhaps TRBD1 (6 bases). Germline CDR1 SQVTM, CDR2 ANQGSEA. The germline V and J ends were trimmed by 3 bases and 8 bases, with 10 bases remaining between them. The CDR3 consists of 12 residues. CDR3 protein: CSVEGRGEKLFF. CDR3 in DNA: TGCAGCGTTGAGGGAAGGGGGGAAAAACTGTTTTTT. Looking up the rest from reference TRBV29-1 and TRBJ1-4 gives the full variable domain: SAVISQKPSRDICQRGTSLTIQCQVDSQVTMMFWYRQQPGQSLTLIATANQGSEATYESGFVIDKFPISRPNLTFSTLTVSNMSPEDSSIYLCSVEGRGEKLFFGSGTQLSVL.

Details on this clonotype: A junction boundary mismatches the germline segment, possibly from a read error. This sequence joins TRBV4-3 and TRBJ2-1; 9 positions agree with TRBD1. The germline V gene encodes CDR1 LGHNA and CDR2 YSLEER. The length of the CDR3 is 14 residues. CDR3 sequence (DNA): TGCGCCAGCAGCCGAACCGGGACAGGGTATGAGCAGTTATTC. Translated, it gives CASSRTGTGYEQLF.

There are a few counts of this clonotype. This chain connects TRBV2 to TRBJ2-7; 9 bases align to TRBD2. Unmatched junction bases numbered 7, after V lost 8 bases and J lost 5 bases. The CDR3 sequence is 13 residues long. Germline-derived CDR1 and CDR2 are SNHLY and FYNNEI. The CDR3 nucleotides read TGTGCCAGCGGGGATAGCGGGGGAGACGAGCAGTACGTC. Its protein product is CASGDSGGDEQYV.

This clonotype was observed a few times. The chain links TRBV20-1 to TRBJ2-6; D is unclear. Germline CDR1 is DFQATT and CDR2 is SNEGSKA (reference sequence). The CDR3 loop spans 14 amino acids. The V end was cut by 5 bases, the J end by 1 base, with 9 bases between. The CDR3 sequence is CSAAGVSGANVLTF. In DNA, the CDR3 is TGCAGTGCTGCCGGAGTGTCTGGGGCCAACGTCCTGACTTTC.